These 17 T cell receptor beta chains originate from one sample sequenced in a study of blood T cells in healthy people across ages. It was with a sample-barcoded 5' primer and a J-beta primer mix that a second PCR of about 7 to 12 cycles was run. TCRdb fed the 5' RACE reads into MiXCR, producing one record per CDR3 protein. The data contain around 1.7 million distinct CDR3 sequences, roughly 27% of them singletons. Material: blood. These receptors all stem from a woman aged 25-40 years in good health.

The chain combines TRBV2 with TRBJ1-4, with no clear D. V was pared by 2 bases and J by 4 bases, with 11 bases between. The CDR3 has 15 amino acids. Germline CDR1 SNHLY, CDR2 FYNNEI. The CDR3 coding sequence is TGTGCCAGCAGTGAATTAGGAATTCATAATGAAAAACTGTTTTTT. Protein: CASSELGIHNEKLFF.

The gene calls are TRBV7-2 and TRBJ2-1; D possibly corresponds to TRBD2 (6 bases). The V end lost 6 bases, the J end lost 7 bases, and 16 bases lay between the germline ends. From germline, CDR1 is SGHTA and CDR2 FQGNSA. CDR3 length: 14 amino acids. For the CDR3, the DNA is TGTGCCAGCAGTACGGACTATATTCAAAATGAGCAGTTCTTC. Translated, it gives CASSTDYIQNEQFF.

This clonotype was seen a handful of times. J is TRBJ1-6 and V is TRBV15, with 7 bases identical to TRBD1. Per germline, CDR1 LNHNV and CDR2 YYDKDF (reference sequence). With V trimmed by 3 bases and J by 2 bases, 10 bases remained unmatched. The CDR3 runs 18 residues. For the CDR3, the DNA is TGTGCCACCAGCAGCATAGGGGACAGCCAAACCTATAATTCACCCCTCCACTTT. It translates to CATSSIGDSQTYNSPLHF.

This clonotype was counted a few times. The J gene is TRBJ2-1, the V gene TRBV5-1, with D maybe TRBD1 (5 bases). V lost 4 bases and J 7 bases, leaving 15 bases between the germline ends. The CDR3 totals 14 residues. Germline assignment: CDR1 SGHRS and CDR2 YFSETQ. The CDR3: CASSRQLGPNEQFF. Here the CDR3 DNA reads TGCGCCAGCAGCCGACAGTTGGGGCCTAATGAGCAGTTCTTC.

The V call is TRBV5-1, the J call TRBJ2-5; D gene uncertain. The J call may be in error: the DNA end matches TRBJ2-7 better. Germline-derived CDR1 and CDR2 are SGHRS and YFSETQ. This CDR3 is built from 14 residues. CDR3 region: CASSPMAATYEQYF. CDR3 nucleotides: TGCGCCAGCAGCCCAATGGCAGCAACCTACGAGCAGTACTTC.

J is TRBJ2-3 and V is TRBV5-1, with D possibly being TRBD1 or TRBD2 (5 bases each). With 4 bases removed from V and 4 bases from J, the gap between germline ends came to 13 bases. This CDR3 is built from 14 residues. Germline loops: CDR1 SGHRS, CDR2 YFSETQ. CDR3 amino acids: CASSVGPEADTQYF. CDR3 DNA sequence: TGCGCCAGCAGCGTGGGACCGGAGGCAGATACGCAGTATTTT.

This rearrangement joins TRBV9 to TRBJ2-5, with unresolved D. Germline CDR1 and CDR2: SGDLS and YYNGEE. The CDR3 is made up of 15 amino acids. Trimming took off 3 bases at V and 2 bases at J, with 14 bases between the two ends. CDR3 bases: TGTGCCAGCAGCGCAACGGCAGCCTTACAAGAGACCCAGTACTTC. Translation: CASSATAALQETQYF.

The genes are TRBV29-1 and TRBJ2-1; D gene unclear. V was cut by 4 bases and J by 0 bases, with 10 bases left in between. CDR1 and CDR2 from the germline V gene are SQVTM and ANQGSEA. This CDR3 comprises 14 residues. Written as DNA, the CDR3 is TGCAGCGTTGCGTGGCCTACCTCCTACAATGAGCAGTTCTTC. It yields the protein CSVAWPTSYNEQFF.

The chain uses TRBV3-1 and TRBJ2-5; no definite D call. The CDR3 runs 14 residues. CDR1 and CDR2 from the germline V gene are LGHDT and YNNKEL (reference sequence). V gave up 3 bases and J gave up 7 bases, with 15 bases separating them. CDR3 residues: CASSHLDRKWTQYF. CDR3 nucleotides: TGTGCCAGCAGCCACCTGGACCGCAAGTGGACCCAGTACTTC.

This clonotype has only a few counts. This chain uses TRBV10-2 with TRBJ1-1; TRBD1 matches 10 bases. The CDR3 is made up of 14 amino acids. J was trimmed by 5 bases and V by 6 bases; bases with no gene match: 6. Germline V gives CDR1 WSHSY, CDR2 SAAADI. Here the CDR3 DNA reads TGCGCCAGCAGGAACTGGACAGGGGGGACTGAAGCTTTCTTT. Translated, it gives CASRNWTGGTEAFF.

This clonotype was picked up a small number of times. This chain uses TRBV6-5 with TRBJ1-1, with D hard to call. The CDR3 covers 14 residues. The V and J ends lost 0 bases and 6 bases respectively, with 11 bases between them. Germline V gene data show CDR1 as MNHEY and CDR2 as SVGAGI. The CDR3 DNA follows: TGTGCCAGCAGTTACTCGGGAGTCGGTCCTGAAGCTTTCTTT. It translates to CASSYSGVGPEAFF.

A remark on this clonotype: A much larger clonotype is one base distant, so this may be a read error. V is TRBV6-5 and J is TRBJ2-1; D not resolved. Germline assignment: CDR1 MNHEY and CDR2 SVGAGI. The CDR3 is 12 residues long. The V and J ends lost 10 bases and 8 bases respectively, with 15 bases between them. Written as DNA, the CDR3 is TGTGCCATAGGACGGGCCCACTATGAGCAGTTCTTC. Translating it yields CAIGRAHYEQFF.

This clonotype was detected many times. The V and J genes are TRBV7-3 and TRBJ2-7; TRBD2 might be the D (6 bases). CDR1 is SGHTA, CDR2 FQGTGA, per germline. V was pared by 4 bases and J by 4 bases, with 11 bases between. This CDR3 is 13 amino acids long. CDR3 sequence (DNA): TGTGCCAGCAGCTCAAATCGGGGGTACGAGCAGTACTTC. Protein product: CASSSNRGYEQYF.

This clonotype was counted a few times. This chain's CDR3 is CASSLVGGTETQYF. The CDR3 DNA reads as TGTGCCAGCAGTTTAGTGGGGGGGACGGAGACCCAGTACTTC. J is TRBJ2-5 and V is TRBV12-3 or TRBV12-4; the match to TRBD2 covers 7 bases. The length of the CDR3 is 14 residues. Trimming removed 1 base from V and 5 bases from J; junction bases left unmatched: 4.

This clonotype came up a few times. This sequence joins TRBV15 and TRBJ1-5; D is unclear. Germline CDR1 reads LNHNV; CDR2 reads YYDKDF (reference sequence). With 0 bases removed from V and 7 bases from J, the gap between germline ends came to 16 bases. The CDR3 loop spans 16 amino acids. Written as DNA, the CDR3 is TGTGCCACCAGCAGAGATGAGGAGGCCTCCGGACAGCCCCAGCATTTT. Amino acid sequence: CATSRDEEASGQPQHF.

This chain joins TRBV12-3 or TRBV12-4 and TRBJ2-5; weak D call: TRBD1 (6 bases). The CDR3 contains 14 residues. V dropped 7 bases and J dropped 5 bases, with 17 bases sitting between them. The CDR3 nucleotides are TGTGCCAGCAATACACAGGGCCTAGACGAGACCCAGTACTTC. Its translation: CASNTQGLDETQYF.

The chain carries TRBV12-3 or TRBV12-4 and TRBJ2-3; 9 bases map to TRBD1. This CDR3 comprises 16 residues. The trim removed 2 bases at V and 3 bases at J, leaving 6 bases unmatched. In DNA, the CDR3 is TGTGCCAGCAGTTTACGGGACAGGGCGAGGACAGATACGCAGTATTTT. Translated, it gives CASSLRDRARTDTQYF.